A single sample is the source of the 30 T cell receptor beta chains below, sequenced in a study of tumor-infiltrating lymphocytes in localized non-small cell lung cancer. Only in-frame clones appear in the TCRdb table, and some are missing; sequencing was by immunoSEQ multiplex PCR. This table has tens of thousands of clones, roughly 64% appearing once. Sequenced sample: lung tumor tissue. The receptors come from a human donor with non-small cell lung cancer.

There are a few counts of this clone. The V call is TRBV18, the J call TRBJ1-1; D not resolved. CDR1 is KGHSH and CDR2 is LQKENI in the germline V gene. The CDR3 contains 13 residues. V lost 6 bases and J lost 1, with 9 bases in between. CDR3 loop: CASSPVPNTEAFF. The CDR3 region has the DNA TGTGCCAGCTCCCCTGTTCCGAACACTGAAGCTTTCTTT.

This clone has just one count. The chain has TRBV5-6 and TRBJ2-3, with 13 bases that match TRBD2. The J segment lost 0 bases and the V segment lost 0 bases, leaving 1 base of the junction unmatched. The CDR3 is 17 amino acids. Germline assignment: CDR1 SGHDT and CDR2 YYEEEE. The CDR3 protein is CASSLGTSGRSTDTQYF. The CDR3 nucleotides read TGTGCCAGCAGCTTGGGGACTAGCGGGAGAAGCACAGATACGCAGTATTTT.

The chain employs TRBV2 and TRBJ2-7, with D possibly called TRBD1 or TRBD2 (7 bases each). CDR1 SNHLY and CDR2 FYNNEI come from the germline V gene. Trimming left V 6 bases short and J 6 bases short, with 21 bases between. The CDR3 consists of 15 residues. CDR3 amino acids: CASSPRRQGLIEQYF. DNA for the CDR3: TGTGCCAGCAGCCCTCGCCGACAGGGACTAATCGAGCAGTACTTC.

The J gene is TRBJ2-1, the V gene TRBV9; no firm D call. The length of the CDR3 is 15 residues. Looked up from germline, CDR1 is SGDLS and CDR2 is YYNGEE. V gave up 3 bases and J gave up 0 bases, with 10 bases separating them. CDR3 sequence: CASSGHLSSYNEQFF. CDR3 sequence (DNA): TGTGCCAGCAGCGGCCACTTGAGCTCCTACAATGAGCAGTTCTTC. Drawing the rest from reference TRBV9 and TRBJ2-1, the complete variable domain is DSGVTQTPKHLITATGQRVTLRCSPRSGDLSVYWYQQSLDQGLQFLIQYYNGEERAKGNILERFSAQQFPDLHSELNLSSLELGDSALYFCASSGHLSSYNEQFFGPGTRLTVL.

The CDR3 loop reads CATSRGLGGTAGNEQFF. The CDR3 DNA is TGTGCCACCAGCAGGGGATTGGGGGGAACGGCGGGCAATGAGCAGTTCTTC. This sequence joins TRBV15 and TRBJ2-1, with a weak D call TRBD2 (6 bases). Between the trimmed V and J ends, which lost 3 bases and 6 bases, there was a span of 21 bases. Germline assignment: CDR1 LNHNV and CDR2 YYDKDF (reference sequence). The CDR3 is 17 residues long.

The V and J genes are TRBV5-3 and TRBJ1-5; a weak D match, TRBD1 (5 bases). TRBV5-3 falls under the ORF class, with uncertain function. V was pared by 1 base and J by 2 bases, with 22 bases between. The CDR3 length is 19 residues. CDR3 residues: CARSLSPGPHGEGNQPQHF. DNA for the CDR3: TGTGCCAGAAGCTTGTCTCCGGGGCCTCATGGGGAAGGCAATCAGCCCCAGCATTTT.

This clone was counted once. V usage is TRBV30 and J usage is TRBJ2-3; a weak D match, TRBD2 (6 bases). The CDR3 length is 15 residues. V was trimmed by 5 bases and J by 1 base, leaving 16 bases between them. Germline lookup yields CDR1 GTSNPN and CDR2 SVGIG (reference sequence). The CDR3 loop is CAWGTGGGGTDTQYF. In DNA form, the CDR3 reads TGTGCCTGGGGGACTGGGGGTGGCGGCACAGATACGCAGTATTTT.

The chain recombines TRBV6-1 with TRBJ1-4, with D perhaps matching TRBD1 (5 bases). The CDR3 is made up of 17 amino acids. Germline V lookup: CDR1 MNHNS, CDR2 SASEGT. Trimming took off 2 bases at V and 10 bases at J, with 23 bases between the two ends. The CDR3 region is CASSELSRGRQKGKLFF. CDR3 DNA sequence: TGTGCCAGCAGTGAACTATCGAGGGGCCGTCAGAAAGGAAAACTGTTTTTT.

The chain uses TRBV7-9 and TRBJ1-4, with 9 bases fitting TRBD1. V lost 5 bases, J lost 8 bases, and 12 bases stayed unmatched. This CDR3 has 16 residues. From germline, CDR1 is SEHNR and CDR2 FQNEAQ (reference sequence). CDR3 sequence reads: CASSTPGDREGEKLFF. The CDR3 region has the DNA TGTGCCAGCAGCACCCCCGGGGACAGGGAAGGAGAAAAACTGTTTTTT.

J is TRBJ2-1 and V is TRBV7-2; 7 bases align to TRBD2. The trim removed 2 bases at V and 3 bases at J, leaving 1 base unmatched. Germline V CDR1 and CDR2: SGHTA, FQGNSA. This CDR3 has 14 amino acids. The CDR3 loop is CASSLSGVYNEQFF. CDR3 nucleotides: TGTGCCAGCAGCTTAAGCGGGGTCTACAATGAGCAGTTCTTC.

This clone has a handful of counts. This rearrangement joins TRBV6-6 to TRBJ2-7; unclear D gene. With 6 bases removed from V and 4 bases from J, the gap between germline ends came to 19 bases. There are 15 residues in the CDR3. Germline CDR1 is MNHNY and CDR2 is SVGAGI (reference sequence). The DNA of the CDR3 is TGTGCCAGCAGATCCTACTCTGGCGGCAGTTACGAGCAGTACTTC. As protein: CASRSYSGGSYEQYF.

This clone has just a few counts. The chain combines TRBV6-5 with TRBJ2-5, with a possible D match to TRBD2 (7 bases). The V gene lost 8 bases and the J gene lost 6 bases, with 16 bases spanning the gap. This CDR3 spans 13 amino acids. In germline, CDR1 is MNHEY, CDR2 SVGAGI. CDR3 in amino acids: CASFSWGGKTQYF. The CDR3 DNA reads as TGTGCCAGCTTTTCTTGGGGGGGCAAGACCCAGTACTTC.

The V call is TRBV2, the J call TRBJ1-5, with D uncertain. CDR3 length equals 14 residues. The V end was cut by 0 bases, the J end by 7 bases, with 10 bases between. CDR1 and CDR2 from the germline V gene are SNHLY and FYNNEI. Here the CDR3 reads CASSEALRLQPQHF. In DNA form, the CDR3 reads TGTGCCAGCAGTGAAGCGCTCCGTCTGCAGCCCCAGCATTTT.

This chain uses TRBV6-5 with TRBJ2-5; no firm D call. The germline V gene encodes CDR1 MNHEY and CDR2 SVGAGI. V lost 0 bases, J lost 2 bases, and 7 bases lay in between. This CDR3 region has 14 residues. The CDR3 region is CASSYSRIQETQYF. The CDR3 DNA reads TGTGCCAGCAGTTACTCACGAATACAAGAGACCCAGTACTTC.

This chain joins TRBV11-3 and TRBJ2-2, with D perhaps matching TRBD2 (6 bases). The CDR3 is 14 residues long. Trimming shortened V by 2 bases and J by 7 bases, and 11 bases separated the two germline ends. Germline CDR1 reads SGHNT; CDR2 reads YENEEA. The CDR3 DNA is TGTGCCAGCAGCTTATCGTCGGGGGACGGGGAGCTGTTTTTT. Its translation: CASSLSSGDGELFF. The full variable domain, its missing parts supplied by reference TRBV11-3 and TRBJ2-2, is EAGVVQSPRYKIIEKKQPVAFWCNPISGHNTLYWYLQNLGQGPELLIRYENEEAVDDSQLPKDRFSAERLKGVDSTLKIQPAELGDSAVYLCASSLSSGDGELFFGEGSRLTVL.

The chain recombines TRBV5-1 with TRBJ2-2, with TRBD1 matching 8 bases. From germline, CDR1 is SGHRS and CDR2 YFSETQ. The J segment lost 5 bases and the V segment lost 5 bases, leaving 11 bases of the junction unmatched. The CDR3 is 16 amino acids. CDR3 bases: TGCGCCAGCAGTCTTTCCCCGACAGGGGTTACCGGGGAGCTGTTTTTT. Translation: CASSLSPTGVTGELFF.

The rearrangement links TRBV15 to TRBJ1-2, with TRBD1 matching 7 bases. CDR1 is LNHNV and CDR2 is YYDKDF in the germline V gene (reference sequence). This CDR3 is built from 14 residues. Losses at the gene ends were 5 bases for V and 6 bases for J; bases not matched to a gene: 9. The CDR3 coding sequence is TGTGCCACCAGCTGGGGGGAGGGGGCGAATGGCTACACCTTC. Protein: CATSWGEGANGYTF. The variable domain in full, completed from reference TRBV15 and TRBJ1-2, reads DAMVIQNPRYQVTQFGKPVTLSCSQTLNHNVMYWYQQKSSQAPKLLFHYYDKDFNNEADTPDNFQSRRPNTSFCFLDIRSPGLGDTAMYLCATSWGEGANGYTFGSGTRLTVV.

The chain recombines TRBV6-5 with TRBJ2-5; a weak D match, TRBD1 (6 bases). The CDR3 has 13 amino acids. Germline V gene lookup returns CDR1 MNHEY and CDR2 SVGAGI. Trimming pared 6 bases from V and 5 bases from J, leaving 13 bases between. CDR3 in amino acids: CASSRPQGETQYF. CDR3 sequence (DNA): TGTGCCAGCAGCCGACCCCAGGGGGAGACCCAGTACTTC.

The gene calls are TRBV29-1 and TRBJ2-2, with D possibly TRBD2 on 6 matching bases. CDR3 length equals 13 residues. Germline V gene lookup returns CDR1 SQVTM and CDR2 ANQGSEA. V was cut by 5 bases and J by 6 bases, with 13 bases left in between. The CDR3 coding sequence is TGCAGCGTTTATGGGGGGTCGGCCGGGGAGCTGTTTTTT. Residues: CSVYGGSAGELFF.

The V and J genes are TRBV10-2 and TRBJ2-1, with D unresolved. Trimming left V 8 bases short and J 0 bases short, with 8 bases between. The CDR3 loop spans 13 amino acids. Germline CDR1 WSHSY, CDR2 SAAADI. CDR3 amino acids: CASAESSYNEQFF. CDR3 in DNA: TGCGCCAGCGCCGAGAGCTCCTACAATGAGCAGTTCTTC.

The rearrangement links TRBV5-8 to TRBJ1-4; no firm D call. The CDR3 extends over 13 amino acids. CDR1 and CDR2 (germline): SGHTS, YDEGEE. V dropped 3 bases and J dropped 3 bases, with 6 bases sitting between them. Written as DNA, the CDR3 is TGTGCCAGCAGCTCGAGGCCTAATGAAAAACTGTTTTTT. Protein product: CASSSRPNEKLFF.

The chain recombines TRBV7-2 with TRBJ1-2; no clear D gene. The germline V gene encodes CDR1 SGHTA and CDR2 FQGNSA. There are 15 residues in the CDR3. Trimming cost V 0 bases and J 4 bases, with 12 bases left between them. This CDR3 is CASSLALTASYGYTF. The CDR3 DNA reads TGTGCCAGCAGCTTAGCCCTTACAGCCAGCTATGGCTACACCTTC.

The chain carries TRBV19 and TRBJ2-5; D is ambiguous. The CDR3 is 14 amino acids. Trimming pared 3 bases from V and 1 base from J, leaving 9 bases between. Germline assignment: CDR1 LNHDA and CDR2 SQIVND (reference sequence). The DNA of the CDR3 is TGTGCCAGTAGTATCGGTCCCACCCAAGAGACCCAGTACTTC. This encodes CASSIGPTQETQYF.

The genes are TRBV5-4 and TRBJ2-6, with D hard to call. Germline-derived CDR1 and CDR2 are SGHNT and YYREEE (reference sequence). CDR3 length: 14 residues. Trimming took 1 base from V and 4 from J, leaving 6 bases between them. CDR3 DNA sequence: TGTGCCAGCAGCTTGTCTAGGGGGGCCAACGTCCTGACTTTC. It yields the protein CASSLSRGANVLTF.

A few counts support this clone. The rearrangement joins TRBV5-4 to TRBJ2-1; unclear D gene. This CDR3 comprises 15 residues. V was pared by 9 bases and J by 0 bases, with 16 bases between. Germline assignment: CDR1 SGHNT and CDR2 YYREEE (reference sequence). The CDR3 reads CATTDRRSSYNEQFF. CDR3 coding DNA: TGTGCCACTACGGACCGTCGGAGCTCCTACAATGAGCAGTTCTTC.

This chain connects TRBV7-9 to TRBJ1-5; weak D call: TRBD1 (6 bases). CDR1 and CDR2 from the germline V gene are SEHNR and FQNEAQ (reference sequence). The CDR3 runs 13 residues. V lost 5 bases and J 2 bases, leaving 7 bases between the germline ends. CDR3 amino acids: CASSPGGNQPQHF. The CDR3, as DNA: TGTGCCAGCAGCCCAGGGGGCAATCAGCCCCAGCATTTT.

This chain connects TRBV19 to TRBJ1-2; unclear D gene. The V gene's germline CDR1 is LNHDA and CDR2 SQIVND (reference sequence). CDR3 length equals 15 residues. Trimming removed 4 bases at V and 5 bases at J, with 17 bases between. The DNA of the CDR3 is TGTGCCAGTAGTACCCGTTCGGGGAGAGGATATGGCTACACCTTC. Its translation is CASSTRSGRGYGYTF.

The chain uses TRBV27 and TRBJ2-7, with no clear D. V was pared by 0 bases and J by 2 bases, with 8 bases between. Per germline, CDR1 MNHEY and CDR2 SMNVEV (reference sequence). The CDR3 totals 14 residues. The CDR3 sequence: CASSLSGRTYEQYF. CDR3 nucleotides: TGTGCCAGCAGTTTATCAGGGCGGACCTACGAGCAGTACTTC.

J is TRBJ1-2 and V is TRBV5-1, with TRBD1 as a possible D gene (5 bases). CDR1 and CDR2 from the germline V gene are SGHRS and YFSETQ. This CDR3 region has 14 residues. The V end lost 4 bases, the J end lost 5 bases, and 15 bases lay between the germline ends. The CDR3 loop reads CASSLTGTSYGYTF. CDR3 coding DNA: TGCGCCAGCAGCCTGACCGGGACTTCTTATGGCTACACCTTC. Full variable domain (missing parts from reference TRBV5-1 and TRBJ1-2): KAGVTQTPRYLIKTRGQQVTLSCSPISGHRSVSWYQQTPGQGLQFLFEYFSETQRNKGNFPGRFSGRQFSNSRSEMNVSTLELGDSALYLCASSLTGTSYGYTFGSGTRLTVV.

This clone came up a few times. The V gene is TRBV5-6, the J gene TRBJ2-5; D is uncertain. Germline V gene data show CDR1 as SGHDT and CDR2 as YYEEEE. V lost 0 bases, J lost 1 base, and 7 bases lay in between. This CDR3 contains 14 residues. CDR3 protein: CASSLAGLQETQYF. As DNA, the CDR3 is TGTGCCAGCAGCTTGGCTGGCCTCCAAGAGACCCAGTACTTC.